This entry lists 26 T cell receptor beta chains sequenced from one sample in a study of identical twins. Using its own MiXCR run on the 5' RACE reads, TCRdb lists one record per CDR3 protein. The data contain 200,000 to 300,000 distinct CDR3 sequences, 9.5% to 15% of them seen just once; the ten biggest clones take up about 4%. This sample also appeared in a second study, on yellow fever vaccine responses in identical twins.

Sequencing was carried out using memory (CD45RO+) T cells sorted from blood. The receptors come from a woman under 30 in good health.

The J gene is TRBJ2-3, the V gene TRBV7-2; D gene unclear. The ends were cut back, 3 bases at V and 1 base at J, with 11 bases in the middle. CDR3 length: 15 residues. The germline V gene has CDR1 SGHTA and CDR2 FQGNSA. The DNA for the CDR3 is TGTGCCAGCAGCTTCCCCACCCTGGGCACAGATACGCAGTATTTT. This encodes CASSFPTLGTDTQYF.

This clonotype has at least ten counts. The gene calls are TRBV29-1 and TRBJ2-3; possible D gene TRBD2, 5 bases. Trimming pared 8 bases from V and 6 bases from J, leaving 15 bases between. The CDR3 extends over 12 amino acids. Germline CDR1 is SQVTM and CDR2 is ANQGSEA. The CDR3 region has the DNA TGCAGCCTAGCCCGGGAATCGGATACGCAGTATTTT. This gives the protein CSLARESDTQYF.

This clonotype was observed a handful of times. The gene calls are TRBV4-3 and TRBJ2-3, with TRBD2 matching 8 bases. The CDR3 extends over 16 amino acids. The J segment lost 6 bases and the V segment lost 0 bases, leaving 8 bases of the junction unmatched. Per the germline V gene, CDR1 is LGHNA and CDR2 is YSLEER. The CDR3 region has the DNA TGCGCCAGCAGCCAAGATTATGAGCGGGAGAGGGATACGCAGTATTTT. Translating gives CASSQDYERERDTQYF.

The rearrangement joins TRBV20-1 to TRBJ2-4, with D unresolved. The CDR3 is 15 residues long. CDR1 and CDR2 (germline): DFQATT, SNEGSKA (reference sequence). Trimming stripped 4 bases from V and 0 bases from J, with 13 bases between. CDR3 DNA sequence: TGCAGTGCTAACGCCGACGGATTAGCCAAAAACATTCAGTACTTC. Its translation is CSANADGLAKNIQYF.

This clonotype was counted only a few times. The rearrangement joins TRBV27 to TRBJ2-7, with 10 nucleotides matching TRBD2. V was pared by 5 bases and J by 3 bases, with 10 bases of the junction left unmatched. The CDR3 runs to 16 residues. Per germline, CDR1 MNHEY and CDR2 SMNVEV (reference sequence). The CDR3, as DNA: TGTGCCAGCAGTCTAACCAGGACTAGCGGAAGCTACGAGCAGTACTTC. Its translation is CASSLTRTSGSYEQYF.

Points on this clonotype: A read error may account for a junction end that differs from germline. The V call is TRBV12-3 or TRBV12-4, the J call TRBJ2-3; TRBD2 matches at 11 bases. This CDR3 is 17 amino acids long. The CDR3 sequence is CACSPITSGGITDTQYF. The CDR3 DNA is TGTGCCTGCAGCCCCATTACTAGCGGGGGCATCACAGATACGCAGTATTTT.

J is TRBJ2-3 and V is TRBV20-1; TRBD1 matches at 9 bases. CDR1 and CDR2 (germline): DFQATT, SNEGSKA (reference sequence). V lost 4 bases and J lost 4; bases outside the gene matches: 9. The CDR3 loop spans 15 amino acids. This CDR3 is CSAIQTGGSPDTQYF. CDR3 sequence (DNA): TGCAGTGCTATACAAACAGGGGGCAGCCCAGATACGCAGTATTTT.

This clonotype was seen repeatedly, ten times or more. This sequence joins TRBV5-1 and TRBJ2-2, with unresolved D. The CDR3 sequence is 16 residues long. Germline CDR1 reads SGHRS; CDR2 reads YFSETQ. V was cut by 0 bases and J by 2 bases, with 11 bases left in between. CDR3 protein: CASSLDVAYNTGELFF. The CDR3, as DNA: TGCGCCAGCAGCTTGGATGTGGCTTACAACACCGGGGAGCTGTTTTTT. Using reference TRBV5-1 and TRBJ2-2 for the parts outside the CDR3, the full variable domain is KAGVTQTPRYLIKTRGQQVTLSCSPISGHRSVSWYQQTPGQGLQFLFEYFSETQRNKGNFPGRFSGRQFSNSRSEMNVSTLELGDSALYLCASSLDVAYNTGELFFGEGSRLTVL.

For this clonotype: A much more abundant neighbour one base away suggests this may be a read error. The chain employs TRBV7-6 and TRBJ2-7; D may be TRBD2 (6 bases). Per the germline V gene, CDR1 is SGHVS and CDR2 is FNYEAQ. CDR3 length equals 15 residues. The germline V and J ends were trimmed by 1 base and 0 bases, with 10 bases remaining between them. The CDR3: CASSLGGESSYEQYF. CDR3 DNA sequence: TGTGCCAGCAGCTTAGGGGGGGAAAGCTCCTACGAGCAGTACTTC. The full variable domain, rest sourced from reference TRBV7-6 and TRBJ2-7, is GAGVSQSPRYKVTKRGQDVALRCDPISGHVSLYWYRQALGQGPEFLTYFNYEAQQDKSGLPNDRFSAERPEGSISTLTIQRTEQRDSAMYRCASSLGGESSYEQYFGPGTRLTVT.

This clonotype was seen a few times. This chain joins TRBV20-1 and TRBJ2-1; possible D gene TRBD1, 6 bases. This CDR3 comprises 15 residues. Germline CDR1 is DFQATT and CDR2 is SNEGSKA (reference sequence). V was clipped by 0 bases and J by 3 bases, with 12 bases between them. DNA of the CDR3: TGCAGTGCTAGAGACCGGGACACAAGCTACAATGAGCAGTTCTTC. Encoded protein: CSARDRDTSYNEQFF.

This clonotype was counted at least ten times. This sequence joins TRBV3-1 and TRBJ2-3; D gene uncertain. From germline, CDR1 is LGHDT and CDR2 YNNKEL (reference sequence). Deletions cut 1 base from V and 4 bases from J, with 3 bases between. The CDR3 has 12 amino acids. DNA of the CDR3: TGTGCCAGCAGCCAAGGCGCAGATACGCAGTATTTT. This sequence encodes CASSQGADTQYF.

The chain uses TRBV2 and TRBJ1-3; D is undetermined. CDR3 length: 15 amino acids. Trimming shortened V by 7 bases and J by 0 bases, and 13 bases separated the two germline ends. Germline CDR1 and CDR2: SNHLY and FYNNEI. CDR3 amino acids: CASIYGRHSGNTIYF. The CDR3 DNA reads as TGTGCCAGCATCTATGGACGCCACTCTGGAAACACCATATATTTT.

This clonotype was seen only a few times. V and J are TRBV9 and TRBJ2-1; D perhaps matches TRBD1 (6 bases). Germline V CDR1 and CDR2: SGDLS, YYNGEE. The CDR3 has 13 amino acids. Trimming pared 4 bases from V and 12 bases from J, leaving 17 bases between. In DNA form, the CDR3 reads TGTGCCAGCAGCAACACAGGGACCGTGGGGCAGTTCTTC. It is translated as CASSNTGTVGQFF.

J is TRBJ2-3 and V is TRBV7-9; D gene ambiguous. V was pared by 4 bases and J by 3 bases, with 20 bases between. The CDR3 consists of 17 residues. Germline-derived CDR1 and CDR2 are SEHNR and FQNEAQ (reference sequence). The DNA for the CDR3 is TGTGCCAGCAGCTCCGGCCCGTGGCAGGTTAATACAGATACGCAGTATTTT. This translates into CASSSGPWQVNTDTQYF.

The chain links TRBV12-3 or TRBV12-4 to TRBJ2-1; D remains ambiguous. With 3 bases removed from V and 5 bases from J, the gap between germline ends came to 5 bases. The CDR3 runs to 12 residues. The CDR3 reads CASSFTDNEQFF. The CDR3 DNA is TGTGCCAGCAGTTTTACCGACAATGAGCAGTTCTTC.

The chain uses TRBV7-9 and TRBJ2-5, with TRBD1 matching 8 bases. Trimming took 8 bases from V and 5 from J; bases not matched to a gene: 7. Germline lookup yields CDR1 SEHNR and CDR2 FQNEAQ (reference sequence). This CDR3 contains 13 residues. The CDR3 spells CASERTGRETQYF. For the CDR3, the DNA is TGTGCCAGCGAACGGACAGGGAGGGAGACCCAGTACTTC.

In this sample, this clonotype turned up a few times. J is TRBJ1-2 and V is TRBV20-1; unclear D gene. This CDR3 is built from 12 residues. Germline lookup yields CDR1 DFQATT and CDR2 SNEGSKA (reference sequence). V was cut by 4 bases and J by 1 base, with 7 bases left in between. This CDR3 is CSAKRDNYGYTF. CDR3 nucleotide sequence: TGCAGTGCTAAAAGGGATAACTATGGCTACACCTTC.

V and J are TRBV2 and TRBJ2-3; TRBD1 aligns across 8 bases. Germline V lookup: CDR1 SNHLY, CDR2 FYNNEI. The CDR3 contains 15 residues. Unmatched junction bases numbered 8, after V lost 7 bases and J lost 2 bases. In nucleotides, the CDR3 is TGTGCCAGCACACAGATCCAGGGGGCCACAGATACGCAGTATTTT. It codes for CASTQIQGATDTQYF.

This clonotype was found a few times. The chain recombines TRBV4-1 with TRBJ1-1, with 10 bases fitting TRBD1. Germline V gene data show CDR1 as MGHRA and CDR2 as YSYEKL. V lost 4 bases and J lost 9; bases outside the gene matches: 11. CDR3 length: 15 amino acids. DNA of the CDR3: TGCGCCAGCAGCCCTTTATCCGACAGGGGGCGTAAAGCTTTCTTT. Its translation: CASSPLSDRGRKAFF.

This clonotype was counted at least ten times. The chain couples TRBV7-8 to TRBJ2-1; D is unclear. Germline CDR1 SGHVS, CDR2 FQNEAQ. The CDR3 sequence is 13 residues long. With 5 bases removed from V and 2 bases from J, the gap between germline ends came to 7 bases. As DNA, the CDR3 is TGTGCCAGCAGCCCCGGCCCCTACAATGAGCAGTTCTTC. It specifies CASSPGPYNEQFF.

There are a few counts of this clonotype. The chain has TRBV29-1 and TRBJ2-1; 7 positions agree with TRBD1. CDR1 is SQVTM and CDR2 is ANQGSEA in the germline V gene. CDR3 length equals 12 residues. The ends lost 4 bases at V and 3 bases at J; junction bases unmatched: 0. In DNA, the CDR3 is TGCAGCGTTGGGGACAGCTACAATGAGCAGTTCTTC. It is translated as CSVGDSYNEQFF.

This clonotype was picked up one time. Mismatch with germline at one junction end may stem from a read error. The chain combines TRBV7-8 with TRBJ2-5; 8 bases fit TRBD2. Germline V gives CDR1 SGHVS, CDR2 FQNEAQ. CDR3 length: 14 amino acids. In nucleotides, the CDR3 is TGTGCCAGCAGCCTAGCCGGGGGGGTGGAGACCCAGTACTTC. It encodes CASSLAGGVETQYF.

This clonotype was recorded at least ten times. The chain carries TRBV6-4 and TRBJ2-3, with 11 bases lining up with TRBD1. Germline V gene sequence: CDR1 MRHNA, CDR2 SNTAGT. The V gene end was trimmed by 4 bases and the J gene end by 6 bases; junction bases not matched to a gene: 9. The CDR3 has 16 residues. The CDR3 region has the DNA TGTGCCAGCAGTGTAAACCGGGACAGGGGGTCGGATACGCAGTATTTT. This translates into CASSVNRDRGSDTQYF.

About this clonotype itself: A read error may be the cause here, since a much bigger clone is one base away. This chain joins TRBV15 and TRBJ2-5, with 8 nucleotides matching TRBD2. The CDR3 is made up of 17 amino acids. Germline trimming cut 1 base from V and 2 bases from J; bases unmatched to any gene: 9. Germline CDR1 LNHNV, CDR2 YYDKDF (reference sequence). The CDR3 nucleotides read TGTGCCACCAGCAGAGCGAGCGGGAGTAGGATACAAGAGACCCAGTACTTC. It encodes CATSRASGSRIQETQYF.

This clonotype was seen only once. The V gene is TRBV3-1, the J gene TRBJ2-5, with 7 bases aligning to TRBD1. Germline trimming cut 4 bases from V and 4 bases from J; bases unmatched to any gene: 9. The CDR3 has 15 amino acids. Looked up from germline, CDR1 is LGHDT and CDR2 is YNNKEL (reference sequence). The CDR3 sequence is CASSRPRQGVETQYF. CDR3 coding DNA: TGTGCCAGCAGCCGCCCCCGGCAGGGGGTAGAGACCCAGTACTTC.

This chain links TRBV7-9 with TRBJ2-5, with TRBD2 matching over 8 bases. The V gene's germline CDR1 is SEHNR and CDR2 FQNEAQ (reference sequence). The CDR3 length is 15 residues. J gave up 2 bases and V 3 bases, and 5 bases lay outside the gene matches. CDR3 bases: TGTGCCAGCAGCTTCAGTACGGGGGGGCAAGAGACCCAGTACTTC. Protein sequence: CASSFSTGGQETQYF.